A selection of T cell receptor beta chains follows, all from one sample in a study of early T cells in non-severe SARS-CoV-2 infection. TCRdb reanalysed the 5' RACE reads using MiXCR and keeps one entry per CDR3 protein. The table shows 57,000 or so distinct CDR3 sequences, with over 10% occurring only once. The sequenced sample was whole blood. The receptors originated from an adult who was a healthcare worker with PCR-confirmed SARS-CoV-2 infection or an uninfected control (not recorded which). The CDR3 runs from the conserved cysteine through the conserved F or W.

TRBJ2-7 TRBV30 CAGRQGLGEQYF
TRBJ2-7 TRBV7-6 CASSLEIAGYSYEQYF
TRBJ1-1 TRBV7-9 CASSRQGLVRIMNTEAFF
TRBJ2-3 TRBV18 CASSQDSTDTQYF
TRBJ1-2 TRBV6-2/TRBV6-3 CASSTAGKGYGYTF
TRBJ2-7 TRBV28 CASSISGREQYF
TRBJ2-2 TRBV28 CASRKSTGELFF
TRBJ1-2 TRBV21-1 CASSRGTGECGGYTF
TRBJ2-1 TRBV2 CASSRDWPSEQFF
TRBJ1-1 TRBV5-1 CASSWENTEAFF
TRBJ2-7 TRBV9 CASSVGGAGSYEQYF
TRBJ2-2 TRBV29-1 CSGDDITGELFF
TRBJ2-4 TRBV9 CASSVNRRISTAKNIQYF
TRBJ2-7 TRBV5-5 CASSLEPALEQYF
TRBJ2-7 TRBV15 CATSRGLNPYEQYF
TRBJ1-6 TRBV10-3 CAISEEDNSPLHF
TRBJ2-7 TRBV3-1 CASSQGSGGGYEQYF
TRBJ2-5 TRBV10-1 CASVGTANNQETQYF
TRBJ1-5 TRBV11-1 CASSLGQDQPQHF
TRBJ1-1 TRBV29-1 CSVEARTMNTEAFF
TRBJ2-5 TRBV6-5 CASSYDTTGGEETQYF
TRBJ2-1 TRBV29-1 CSVEGVDRASYNEQFF
TRBJ2-5 TRBV28 CASSLLAGKETQYF
TRBJ2-5 TRBV28 CASRSGQETQYF
TRBJ1-1 TRBV9 CASSVGEINTEAFF
TRBJ2-7 TRBV20-1 CSAISRDRAMEQYF
TRBJ2-4 TRBV19 CASSTQGAQNIQYF
TRBJ2-1 TRBV5-6 CASSLKPGLAVRNEQFF
TRBJ2-1 TRBV7-9 CASSDPRQGTNYNEQFF
TRBJ2-5 TRBV7-8 CASSLFLGSTQETQYF
TRBJ1-4 TRBV18 CASSPGTEINEKLFF
TRBJ1-1 TRBV20-1 CSASSGRTALTEAFF
TRBJ2-2 TRBV28 CASSGTTDLFEWAGELFF
TRBJ2-2 TRBV7-2 CASSRDGRTANTGELFF
TRBJ2-1 TRBV7-2 CASSFDPLMHEQFF
TRBJ1-4 TRBV15 CATEGPTGGNNEKLFF
TRBJ2-3 TRBV19 CASSIGLASDTQYF
TRBJ1-2 TRBV18 CASSPAGRTDYGYTF
TRBJ2-7 TRBV10-3 CAISDYREWYF
TRBJ2-5 TRBV7-2 CASSPYQETQYF
TRBJ2-5 TRBV3-1 CASSQEYLAGRQETQYF
TRBJ2-1 TRBV7-9 CASSLGLAGDEQFF
TRBJ2-3 TRBV29-1 CSVPGDGSDTQYF
TRBJ2-7 TRBV5-4 CASQALTSGSLNF
TRBJ2-7 TRBV4-1 CASSQAGTGGLNEQYF
TRBJ1-1 TRBV18 CASSPTGATNTEAFF